The clone carrying this TCR beta chain showed up just a few times. Its antigen remains unidentified. The data are from a study of T cell repertoires in cytomegalovirus infection. Turning to the study itself: Well-studied HLA-B-restricted epitopes and recently identified HLA-C-restricted epitopes of CMV were both used in the study. Matching HLA type, along with CMV infection, was indicated by public TCR beta signatures. Study results and limitations: The ex vivo response was dominated by HLA-C-restricted CMV-specific TCR beta clonotypes. Carriers of CMV and the relevant HLA type were discriminated by public TCR beta frequency.

Each CDR3 protein gets one entry after TCRdb re-called the reads with MiXCR. The sample holds about 920,000 distinct CDR3 sequences, around 29% seen once. The origin of this receptor is a human donor in good health (CMV status not recorded). Some clones in this sample may be carry-over from other donors' samples. This specimen consisted of cultured CD8+ T cells from PBMCs, obtained from culture after CMV antigen stimulation.

In DNA, the CDR3 is TGCGCCAGCAGCCAAGATCATCGGGGGGGCCTAGATGAGCAGTTCTTC. Its protein is CASSQDHRGGLDEQFF. The J gene is TRBJ2-1, the V gene TRBV4-1; TRBD2 aligns across 8 bases. The V gene's germline CDR1 is MGHRA and CDR2 YSYEKL. J lost 8 bases, V lost 0 bases, and 9 bases had no gene match. This CDR3 is 16 amino acids long.